A selection of T cell receptor beta chains follows, all from one sample in a study of OX40 agonist ivuxolimab in advanced cancers. Only in-frame clones appear in the TCRdb table, and some are missing; sequencing was by immunoSEQ multiplex PCR. Of 45,000 to 55,000 clones in the sample, 65% to 90% were seen once. Here the sequenced sample was CD4+ or CD8+ T cells sorted from blood, taken in a trial of the OX40 agonist ivuxolimab. These TCRs come from an adult with an advanced solid tumor such as melanoma, head and neck, liver or kidney cancer. The CDR3 runs from the conserved cysteine through the conserved F or W. The D gene is left open where the match is weak. The size of a clone is reported for some rows only, either as once, few or many, or as a class for expanded clones.

j_call,clone_size,d_call,v_call,cdr3_aa,cdr3_nt
TRBJ1-1,.,.,TRBV4-1,CASSPDRGSEAFF,TGCGCCAGCAGCCCAGATAGAGGATCTGAAGCTTTCTTT
TRBJ2-7,once,.,TRBV14,CASSQDYRAQIQYF,TGTGCCAGCAGCCAAGACTACCGGGCCCAAATCCAGTACTTC
TRBJ1-5,.,.,TRBV6-1,CASSEDWSNQPQHF,TGTGCCAGCAGTGAAGATTGGAGTAATCAGCCCCAGCATTTT
TRBJ2-3,.,TRBD1,TRBV10-1,CASSELTGGIDTQYF,TGCGCCAGCAGTGAGTTAACAGGGGGGATAGATACGCAGTATTTT
TRBJ2-2,.,TRBD1,TRBV28,CASSLSSAGGSTGELFF,TGTGCCAGCAGTTTATCCTCAGCAGGGGGTAGTACCGGGGAGCTGTTTTTT
TRBJ2-7,.,.,TRBV11-2,CASSPRGRAVSYEQYF,TGTGCCAGCAGCCCTCGCGGGCGGGCTGTCTCCTACGAGCAGTACTTC
TRBJ1-2,.,.,TRBV29-1,CSVSDSFYGYTF,TGCAGCGTTAGTGACAGCTTCTATGGCTACACCTTC
TRBJ2-1,.,TRBD2,TRBV9,CASSVETSGEVDEQFF,TGTGCCAGCAGCGTAGAGACTAGCGGGGAAGTTGATGAGCAGTTCTTC
TRBJ2-5,.,.,TRBV30,CAWSAGTAPYF,TGTGCCTGGAGTGCCGGGACGGCTCCCTACTTC
TRBJ1-2,few,.,TRBV10-3,CAISESIGDGYTF,TGTGCCATCAGTGAGTCGATAGGGGATGGCTACACCTTC
TRBJ2-4,.,.,TRBV12-5,CASGPSGGLAKNIQYF,TGTGCTAGTGGTCCCTCCGGTGGTCTAGCCAAAAACATTCAGTACTTC
TRBJ1-2,.,TRBD1,TRBV5-6,CASSLGDSHYGYTF,TGTGCCAGCAGCTTGGGGGACAGCCACTATGGCTACACCTTC
TRBJ1-4,.,.,TRBV28,CASSLSAGTNEKLFF,TGTGCCAGCAGTTTATCGGCCGGCACTAATGAAAAACTGTTTTTT
TRBJ1-1,.,.,TRBV27,CASSLYAGNTEAFF,TGTGCCAGCAGTTTATATGCAGGGAATACTGAAGCTTTCTTT
TRBJ1-4,few,.,TRBV5-6,CASRPQGGSNEKLFF,TGTGCCAGTAGACCCCAAGGGGGATCTAATGAAAAACTGTTTTTT
TRBJ2-2,.,.,TRBV11-2,CASSFGANTGELFF,TGTGCCAGCAGCTTTGGGGCGAACACCGGGGAGCTGTTTTTT
TRBJ2-5,.,.,TRBV7-9,CASSQSGGQETQYF,TGTGCCAGCAGCCAAAGTGGGGGGCAAGAGACCCAGTACTTC
TRBJ1-2,.,TRBD1,TRBV10-2,CASSEFTGGGNYGYTF,TGCGCCAGCAGTGAGTTCACAGGGGGAGGTAACTATGGCTACACCTTC
TRBJ2-5,.,.,TRBV19,CASSPRREYPYQETQYF,TGTGCCAGTAGTCCACGTCGAGAGTACCCGTACCAAGAGACCCAGTACTTC
TRBJ1-1,.,TRBD1,TRBV5-1,CASSSGTGGTEAFF,TGCGCCAGCAGCTCCGGGACAGGGGGCACTGAAGCTTTCTTT
TRBJ2-1,once,TRBD2,TRBV27,CASGLAGTYNEQFF,TGTGCCAGCGGGCTAGCGGGTACCTACAATGAGCAGTTCTTC
TRBJ1-1,.,TRBD1,TRBV9,CASSTDRGLDNTEAFF,TGTGCCAGCAGCACGGACAGGGGGCTGGATAACACTGAAGCTTTCTTT
TRBJ1-5,.,.,TRBV5-4,CASSLGGGQPQHF,TGTGCCAGCAGTTTGGGGGGTGGTCAGCCCCAGCATTTT
TRBJ1-4,.,TRBD1,TRBV7-9,CASTPELGRGVEKLFF,TGTGCCAGCACCCCTGAATTAGGCAGGGGGGTTGAAAAACTGTTTTTT
TRBJ1-5,.,TRBD1,TRBV30,CAWSGSSGQLNQPQHF,TGTGCCTGGAGTGGGAGTTCGGGACAGTTGAATCAGCCCCAGCATTTT
TRBJ2-2,few,.,TRBV19,CASSLATGGELFF,TGTGCCAGTAGTCTGGCCACGGGCGGGGAGCTGTTTTTT
TRBJ1-2,.,TRBD1,TRBV6-1,CASGGQGSFYGYTF,TGTGCCAGCGGGGGACAGGGGAGTTTCTATGGCTACACCTTC
TRBJ2-5,.,TRBD2,TRBV11-2,CASSLIGGGPETQYF,TGTGCCAGCAGCTTGATCGGGGGGGGCCCAGAGACCCAGTACTTC
TRBJ2-7,.,.,TRBV19,CASSLRTNPIYEQYF,TGTGCCAGTAGCCTACGGACCAACCCAATCTACGAGCAGTACTTC
TRBJ2-1,once,TRBD1,TRBV27,CASSLALTGQDEQFF,TGTGCCAGCAGTTTAGCCCTGACAGGGCAGGATGAGCAGTTCTTC
TRBJ1-4,.,.,TRBV4-2,CASSQAGTNEKLFF,TGTGCCAGCAGCCAAGCAGGAACTAATGAAAAACTGTTTTTT
TRBJ1-2,.,TRBD1,TRBV4-3,CASSQLLGTGDGYTF,TGCGCCAGCAGCCAACTTCTTGGGACAGGCGATGGCTACACCTTC
TRBJ2-7,.,.,TRBV5-6,CASSLGPSDEQYF,TGTGCCAGCAGCTTGGGCCCTTCCGACGAGCAGTACTTC
TRBJ2-7,.,.,TRBV7-9,CASSQGLYEQYF,TGTGCCAGCAGCCAGGGCCTCTACGAGCAGTACTTC
TRBJ2-3,once,.,TRBV4-2,CASSPTPFITDTQYF,TGTGCCAGCAGCCCGACCCCTTTTATAACAGATACGCAGTATTTT
TRBJ1-2,.,.,TRBV7-8,CASSLTDDYGYTF,TGTGCCAGCAGCTTAACAGACGACTATGGCTACACCTTC
TRBJ2-3,.,TRBD2,TRBV2,CASSPGLAGRPTGTQYF,TGTGCCAGCAGTCCGGGACTAGCGGGCAGACCCACGGGTACGCAGTATTTT
TRBJ1-1,few,TRBD1,TRBV6-5,CASSLRDRGYTEAFF,TGTGCCAGCAGTTTAAGGGACAGGGGGTACACTGAAGCTTTCTTT
TRBJ2-3,.,.,TRBV7-9,CASTQTRTDTQYF,TGTGCCAGCACCCAGACTCGCACAGATACGCAGTATTTT
TRBJ1-1,.,.,TRBV6-5,CASSSGNTEAFF,TGTGCCAGCAGTTCTGGGAACACTGAAGCTTTCTTT
TRBJ1-2,.,.,TRBV7-4,CASSLGWGYGYTF,TGTGCCAGCAGCCTCGGGTGGGGCTATGGCTACACCTTC
TRBJ1-2,.,TRBD1,TRBV7-9,CASSDGTGGPYGYTF,TGTGCCAGCAGCGACGGGACAGGGGGCCCCTATGGCTACACCTTC